Presented here are 21 T cell receptor beta chains from one specimen sequenced in a study of Graves' ophthalmopathy and Graves' hyperthyroidism. Amplification of the TCR beta CDR3 regions used RNA transcripts (as template). RT-PCR with HTBI primers came first, then second-round multiplex PCR. TCRdb ran MiXCR on the multiplex PCR reads and lists one entry per CDR3 protein. The table includes roughly 480,000 distinct CDR3 sequences, around 15% detected once. Sequencing input: blood. The receptor source for this set is a woman in her 30s with Graves' ophthalmopathy.

This clonotype was counted at least ten times. This chain connects TRBV28 to TRBJ2-7; 7 bases align to TRBD2. V trimming: 6 bases; J trimming: 2 bases; junction bases outside the gene matches: 13. Germline lookup yields CDR1 MDHEN and CDR2 SYDVKM. The CDR3 runs to 16 residues. DNA for the CDR3: TGTGCCAGCAGCCCCAGTGGCGGTGGGAGGGCCTACGAGCAGTACTTC. Its protein product is CASSPSGGGRAYEQYF.

This clonotype was seen many times. This chain connects TRBV11-2 to TRBJ2-7; weak D call: TRBD2 (7 bases). Germline lookup yields CDR1 SGHAT and CDR2 FQNNGV. Between the trimmed V and J ends, which lost 8 bases and 4 bases, there was a span of 24 bases. The CDR3 has 16 amino acids. This CDR3 is CASGPGGLGQFYEQYF. The DNA for the CDR3 is TGTGCCAGCGGACCCGGGGGGCTTGGCCAATTTTACGAGCAGTACTTC.

This clonotype was detected only a few times. The chain carries TRBV7-9 and TRBJ1-1, with 7 bases that match TRBD1. Looked up from germline, CDR1 is SEHNR and CDR2 is FQNEAQ (reference sequence). This CDR3 region has 13 residues. V gave up 6 bases and J gave up 5 bases; unmatched junction bases: 6. CDR3 sequence (DNA): TGTGCCAGCAGAGGACAGGCGGAGACTGAAGCTTTCTTT. It yields the protein CASRGQAETEAFF.

This clonotype was picked up many times. This clone may be a read error of a much larger clone one base away. V usage is TRBV7-2 and J usage is TRBJ2-5; 9 bases are shared with TRBD2. Germline CDR1 reads SGHTA; CDR2 reads FQGNSA. This CDR3 has 16 amino acids. The CDR3 DNA reads as TGTGCCAGCAGCTTACAAGCGGGGGGCCGAGGAGAGACCAAGTACTTC. Translation gives CASSLQAGGRGETKYF.

At least ten counts were recorded for this clonotype. The V gene is TRBV6-2 or TRBV6-3, the J gene TRBJ2-5; TRBD1 or TRBD2 may be the D gene (5 bases each). The CDR3 spans 13 residues. V shed 9 bases and J shed 6 bases, with 17 bases lying between them. Germline CDR1 MNHEY, CDR2 SVGEGT. CDR3: CASTTVRGQTQYF. The CDR3 coding sequence is TGTGCCAGTACTACTGTCCGGGGCCAGACCCAGTACTTC.

In its sample, this clonotype was seen once. The chain employs TRBV28 and TRBJ1-1; 9 positions match TRBD1. The germline CDR1 and CDR2 sequences are MDHEN and SYDVKM. The CDR3 spans 14 residues. V shed 4 bases and J 11 bases; nucleotides not matched to a gene: 11. The CDR3 here is CASSYLTGTGMAFF. DNA of the CDR3: TGTGCCAGCAGTTACCTAACCGGGACAGGGATGGCTTTCTTT.

This chain links TRBV9 with TRBJ1-2, with D perhaps matching TRBD1 (5 bases). The CDR3 runs to 15 residues. CDR1 is SGDLS and CDR2 is YYNGEE in the germline V gene. V dropped 0 bases and J dropped 1 base, with 10 bases sitting between them. CDR3 sequence reads: CASSVATGGNYGYTF. CDR3 coding DNA: TGTGCCAGCAGCGTAGCGACGGGGGGTAACTATGGCTACACCTTC.

V is TRBV12-3 or TRBV12-4 and J is TRBJ2-5, with 9 bases matching TRBD1. V lost 7 bases, J lost 4 bases, and 19 bases stayed unmatched. The CDR3 covers 18 residues. The chain's CDR3 is CASTPRKQGAYLGETQYF. CDR3 in DNA: TGTGCCAGCACGCCCCGGAAACAGGGGGCATATCTTGGAGAGACCCAGTACTTC.

This clonotype was recorded many times. The V call is TRBV28, the J call TRBJ2-7; D not resolved. Trimming stripped 3 bases from V and 2 bases from J, with 14 bases between. Germline CDR1 reads MDHEN; CDR2 reads SYDVKM. This CDR3 spans 15 amino acids. CDR3 region: CASSFLIVAAYEQYF. The CDR3 DNA reads TGTGCCAGCAGTTTTCTGATCGTAGCCGCCTACGAGCAGTACTTC.

V is TRBV28 and J is TRBJ2-3; D is undetermined. Trimming took 5 bases from V and 0 from J, leaving 12 bases between them. Germline CDR1 is MDHEN and CDR2 is SYDVKM. The CDR3 totals 15 residues. The CDR3 DNA follows: TGTGCCAGCAGTAGGTTCGACTCCAGCACAGATACGCAGTATTTT. Its translation is CASSRFDSSTDTQYF.

This clonotype was observed many times. The V call is TRBV10-1, the J call TRBJ2-7; 9 bases are a match to TRBD2. The trim removed 1 base at V and 5 bases at J, leaving 6 bases unmatched. This CDR3 has 15 amino acids. The germline CDR1 and CDR2 sequences are WNHNN and SYGVQD (reference sequence). CDR3: CASSEYGGRVDEQYF. As DNA, the CDR3 is TGCGCCAGCAGTGAGTACGGCGGGAGGGTTGACGAGCAGTACTTC.

This clonotype was detected many times. The chain is built from TRBV12-3 or TRBV12-4 and TRBJ2-7; perhaps TRBD1 as D (5 bases). CDR3 size: 12 residues. Trimming took off 6 bases at V and 6 bases at J, with 12 bases between the two ends. CDR3 sequence reads: CASRLQGGEQYF. CDR3 nucleotide sequence: TGTGCCAGCAGGCTCCAGGGTGGCGAGCAGTACTTC.

This clonotype was seen many times. J is TRBJ1-1 and V is TRBV6-5; D is undetermined. CDR1 MNHEY and CDR2 SVGAGI come from the germline V gene. The CDR3 is 11 amino acids. Trimming left V 4 bases short and J 8 bases short, with 8 bases between. The CDR3 spells CASSSLGEAFF. Here the CDR3 DNA reads TGTGCCAGCAGTTCTCTGGGGGAAGCTTTCTTT.

This clonotype appeared many times. V is TRBV5-1 and J is TRBJ1-5; no firm D call. CDR1 is SGHRS, CDR2 YFSETQ, per germline. The V end was cut by 2 bases, the J end by 5 bases, with 14 bases between. The CDR3 extends over 15 amino acids. CDR3 protein: CASSLSPAAHQPQHF. CDR3 bases: TGCGCCAGCAGCTTATCCCCAGCGGCGCATCAGCCCCAGCATTTT.

This clonotype has just a few counts. This chain joins TRBV7-3 and TRBJ2-5; D not certain. The CDR3 covers 16 residues. Germline V gene lookup returns CDR1 SGHTA and CDR2 FQGTGA. Trimming cost V 0 bases and J 7 bases, with 18 bases left between them. The CDR3 loop is CASSLTGVSREGTQYF. CDR3 bases: TGTGCCAGCAGCTTAACTGGGGTGTCTAGAGAAGGGACCCAGTACTTC. Looking up the rest from reference TRBV7-3 and TRBJ2-5 gives the full variable domain: GAGVSQTPSNKVTEKGKYVELRCDPISGHTALYWYRQSLGQGPEFLIYFQGTGAADDSGLPNDRFFAVRPEGSVSTLKIQRTERGDSAVYLCASSLTGVSREGTQYFGPGTRLLVL.

This clonotype was seen ten or more times. This rearrangement joins TRBV6-1 to TRBJ2-7; 7 bases align to TRBD1. This CDR3 comprises 15 residues. The J segment lost 2 bases and the V segment lost 5 bases, leaving 9 bases of the junction unmatched. The germline gives CDR1 MNHNS, CDR2 SASEGT. CDR3 nucleotides: TGTGCCAGCAGTAGCACTAACAGGGGCGCCTACGAGCAGTACTTC. It yields the protein CASSSTNRGAYEQYF.

This chain links TRBV27 with TRBJ2-7; 8 nucleotides line up with TRBD1. From germline, CDR1 is MNHEY and CDR2 SMNVEV (reference sequence). V dropped 4 bases and J dropped 0; count of bases not matched to a gene: 11. The CDR3 contains 17 residues. CDR3 sequence reads: CASSSTPGQASSYEQYF. CDR3 sequence (DNA): TGTGCCAGCAGTTCCACACCGGGACAGGCCAGCTCCTACGAGCAGTACTTC.

Ten or more counts support this clonotype. V and J are TRBV27 and TRBJ1-1; D is perhaps TRBD1 (5 bases). The CDR3 sequence is 16 residues long. V was trimmed by 3 bases and J by 1 base, leaving 15 bases between them. Germline-derived CDR1 and CDR2 are MNHEY and SMNVEV (reference sequence). CDR3: CASSFKGPGGNTEAFF. In DNA, the CDR3 is TGTGCCAGCAGTTTTAAGGGCCCCGGGGGGAACACTGAAGCTTTCTTT.

This clonotype was found many times. This chain joins TRBV28 and TRBJ1-1, with a possible D match to TRBD1 (6 bases). Trimming pared 5 bases from V and 7 bases from J, leaving 17 bases between. This CDR3 is 14 amino acids long. In germline, CDR1 is MDHEN, CDR2 SYDVKM. CDR3 region: CASSADSFYIEAFF. The CDR3 nucleotides are TGTGCCAGCAGTGCGGACAGCTTCTACATTGAAGCTTTCTTT.

This clonotype was seen many times. The rearrangement uses TRBV27 and TRBJ2-7; 7 bases align to TRBD1. Losses at the gene ends were 3 bases for V and 0 bases for J; bases not matched to a gene: 5. Germline V gene lookup returns CDR1 MNHEY and CDR2 SMNVEV (reference sequence). There are 15 residues in the CDR3. CDR3 protein: CASSLGTVSSYEQYF. For the CDR3, the DNA is TGTGCCAGCAGTTTGGGGACAGTGAGCTCCTACGAGCAGTACTTC.

This clonotype occurred a few times. The CDR3 DNA reads as TGCAGTGCCCAGGGGACAGGGGGCAATCAGCCCCAGCATTTT. Its translation is CSAQGTGGNQPQHF. The rearrangement uses TRBV20-1 and TRBJ1-5, with TRBD1 matching over 10 bases. Germline V gene lookup returns CDR1 DFQATT and CDR2 SNEGSKA (reference sequence). The J segment lost 2 bases and the V segment lost 6 bases, leaving 4 bases of the junction unmatched. The CDR3 spans 14 residues.